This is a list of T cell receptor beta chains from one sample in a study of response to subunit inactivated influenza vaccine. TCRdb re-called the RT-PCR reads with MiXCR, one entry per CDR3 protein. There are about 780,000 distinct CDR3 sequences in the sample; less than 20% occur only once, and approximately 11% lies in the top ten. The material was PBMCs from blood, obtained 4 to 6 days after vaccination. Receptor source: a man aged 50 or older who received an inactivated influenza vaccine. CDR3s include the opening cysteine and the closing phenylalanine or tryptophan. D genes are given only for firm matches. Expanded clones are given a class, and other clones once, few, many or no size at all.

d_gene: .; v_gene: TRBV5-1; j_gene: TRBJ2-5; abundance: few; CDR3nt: TGCGCCAGCAGCCCACCGAATCAAGAGACCCAGTACTTC; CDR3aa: CASSPPNQETQYF
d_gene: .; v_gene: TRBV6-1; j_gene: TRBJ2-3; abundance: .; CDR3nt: TGTGCCAGCACGGGTAGGGGGGGAACTAGCACAGATACGCAGTATTTT; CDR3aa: CASTGRGGTSTDTQYF
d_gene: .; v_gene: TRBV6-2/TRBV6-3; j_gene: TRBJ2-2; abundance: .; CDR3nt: TGTGCCAGCAGTCGGATGACCGGGGAGCTGTTTTTT; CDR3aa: CASSRMTGELFF
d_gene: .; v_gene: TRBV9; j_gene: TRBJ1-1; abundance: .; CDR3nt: TGTGCCAGCAGCGTAGTCAAAGGCCAGAACACTGAAGCTTTCTTT; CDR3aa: CASSVVKGQNTEAFF
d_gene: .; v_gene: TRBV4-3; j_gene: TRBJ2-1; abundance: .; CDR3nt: TGCGCCAGCAGCCAAGATTGGACGGGAGAATTTGAGCAGTTCTTC; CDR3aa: CASSQDWTGEFEQFF
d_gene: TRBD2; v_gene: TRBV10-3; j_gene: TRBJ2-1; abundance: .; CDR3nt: TGTGCCATCAGTGAGCGAACTAGCGGGAGGCGTTCCTACAATGAGCAGTTCTTC; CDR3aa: CAISERTSGRRSYNEQFF
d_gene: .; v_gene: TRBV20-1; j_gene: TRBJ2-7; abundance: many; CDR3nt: TGCAGTGCAGGTAGGCAGTCCGACGAGCAGTACTTC; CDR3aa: CSAGRQSDEQYF
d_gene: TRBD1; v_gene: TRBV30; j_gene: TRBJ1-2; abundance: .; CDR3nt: TGTGCCTGGAGTTCCGGACAGGGTGGTTCTGGCTACACCTTC; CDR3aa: CAWSSGQGGSGYTF
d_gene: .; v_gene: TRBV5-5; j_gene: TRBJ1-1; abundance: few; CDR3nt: TGTGCCAGCAGCCAGGGCAGGGGAGCTTTCTTT; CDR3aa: CASSQGRGAFF
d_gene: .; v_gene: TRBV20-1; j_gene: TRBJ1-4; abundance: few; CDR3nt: TGCAGTGCTAGAGATGACTTGTCTAATGAAAAACTGTTTTTT; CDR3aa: CSARDDLSNEKLFF
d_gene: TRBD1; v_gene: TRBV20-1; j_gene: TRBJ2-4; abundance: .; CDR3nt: TGCAGTGCTCTACGACAGGGGGACGTCAAAAACATTCAGTACTTC; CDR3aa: CSALRQGDVKNIQYF
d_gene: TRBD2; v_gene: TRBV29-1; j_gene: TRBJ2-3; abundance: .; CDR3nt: TGCAGCGTTGAAACTACCGGGGGGACAGATACGCAGTATTTT; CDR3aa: CSVETTGGTDTQYF
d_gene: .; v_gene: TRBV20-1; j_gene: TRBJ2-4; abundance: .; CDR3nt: TGCAGTGCTAGGCAGGGGCAAAACATTCAGTACTTC; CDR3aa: CSARQGQNIQYF
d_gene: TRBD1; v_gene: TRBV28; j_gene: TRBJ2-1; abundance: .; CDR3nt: TGTGCCAGCAGAAGGGACAGGAACTACAATGAGCAGTTCTTC; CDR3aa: CASRRDRNYNEQFF
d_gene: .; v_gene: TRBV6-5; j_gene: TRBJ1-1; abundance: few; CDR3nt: TGTGCCAGCACTCACGGTCCTGAAGCTTTCTTT; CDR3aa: CASTHGPEAFF
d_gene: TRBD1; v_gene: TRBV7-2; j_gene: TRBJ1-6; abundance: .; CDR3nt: TGTGCCAGCAGCTTATCTGTGGGACAGGGATATTCACCCCTCCACTTT; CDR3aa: CASSLSVGQGYSPLHF
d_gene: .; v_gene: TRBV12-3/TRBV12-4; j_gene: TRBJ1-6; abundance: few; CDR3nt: TGTGCCAGCAGTTTAAGGGGAGAGGGACCCCTCCACTTT; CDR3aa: CASSLRGEGPLHF
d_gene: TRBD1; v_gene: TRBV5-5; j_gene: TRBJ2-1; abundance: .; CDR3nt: TGTGCCAGCAGTGGGACAGGGGGTATTAATGAGCAGTTCTTC; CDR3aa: CASSGTGGINEQFF
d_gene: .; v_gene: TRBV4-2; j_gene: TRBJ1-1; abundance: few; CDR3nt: TGTGCCAGCAGCCAAACGGATGGCAACACTGAAGCTTTCTTT; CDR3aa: CASSQTDGNTEAFF
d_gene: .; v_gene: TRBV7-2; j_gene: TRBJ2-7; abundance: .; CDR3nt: TGTGCCAGTGGGCTAGCCCGGGACGAGCAGTACTTC; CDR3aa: CASGLARDEQYF
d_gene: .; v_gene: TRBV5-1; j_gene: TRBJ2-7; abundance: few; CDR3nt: TGCGCCAGCAGCTTGGTGTCAGACGTGTACGAGCAGTACTTC; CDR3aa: CASSLVSDVYEQYF
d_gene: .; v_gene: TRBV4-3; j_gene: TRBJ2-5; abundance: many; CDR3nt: TGCGCCAGCAGCCAAGATCTGGGGGGTGAGACCCAGTACTTC; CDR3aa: CASSQDLGGETQYF
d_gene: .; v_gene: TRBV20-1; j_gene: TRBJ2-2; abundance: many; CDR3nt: TGCAGTGCTCGCCCACGGGAAACGAACACCGGGGAGCTGTTTTTT; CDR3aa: CSARPRETNTGELFF
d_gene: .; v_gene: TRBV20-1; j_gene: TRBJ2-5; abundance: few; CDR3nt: TGCAGTGCTAGAGACAGTAGGGAGACCCAGTACTTC; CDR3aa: CSARDSRETQYF
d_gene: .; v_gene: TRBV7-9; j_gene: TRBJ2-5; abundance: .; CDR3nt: TGTGCCAGCAGCTTAGATCCCGATGGGGGCCCTGAAGAGACCCAGTACTTC; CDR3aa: CASSLDPDGGPEETQYF
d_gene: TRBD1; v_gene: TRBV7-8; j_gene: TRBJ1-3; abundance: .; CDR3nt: TGTGCCAGCAGCCTACTGACAGGGTCTGGAAACACCATATATTTT; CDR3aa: CASSLLTGSGNTIYF
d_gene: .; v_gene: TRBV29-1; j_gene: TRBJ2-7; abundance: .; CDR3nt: TGCAGCGTTGGGTGGGACTACGAGCAGTACTTC; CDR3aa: CSVGWDYEQYF
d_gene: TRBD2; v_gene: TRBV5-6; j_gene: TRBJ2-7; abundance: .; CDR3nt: TGTGCCAGCAGCTTGTCCAGGGTGATAGCGGGGGAGCTTACCTACGAGCAGTACTTC; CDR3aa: CASSLSRVIAGELTYEQYF
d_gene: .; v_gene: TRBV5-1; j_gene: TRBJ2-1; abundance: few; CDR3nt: TGCGCCAGCAGCTTAGAGGGGGAGAGATACAATGAGCAGTTCTTC; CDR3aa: CASSLEGERYNEQFF
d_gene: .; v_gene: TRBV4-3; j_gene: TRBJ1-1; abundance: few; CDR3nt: TGCGCCAGCAGCCAAGACCGCGGGGCGCGTACTGAAGCTTTCTTT; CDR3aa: CASSQDRGARTEAFF
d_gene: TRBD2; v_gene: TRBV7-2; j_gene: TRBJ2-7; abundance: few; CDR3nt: TGTGCCAGCAGCTTATACGGACTAGCTGAATACGAGCAGTACTTC; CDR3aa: CASSLYGLAEYEQYF
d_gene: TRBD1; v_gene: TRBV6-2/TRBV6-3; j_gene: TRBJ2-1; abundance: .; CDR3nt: TGTGCCAGCAGTTACTTCGGGACAGGGCGTAATAATGAGCAGTTCTTC; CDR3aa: CASSYFGTGRNNEQFF
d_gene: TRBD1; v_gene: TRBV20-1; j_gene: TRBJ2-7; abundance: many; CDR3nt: TGCAGTGCTACCGACAGGGCCTACGAGCAGTACTTC; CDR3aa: CSATDRAYEQYF
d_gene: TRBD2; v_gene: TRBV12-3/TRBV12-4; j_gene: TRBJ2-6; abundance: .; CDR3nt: TGTGCCAGCAGAAACCTGGGGGGGGGACCTGGGGCCAACGTCCTGACTTTC; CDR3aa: CASRNLGGGPGANVLTF
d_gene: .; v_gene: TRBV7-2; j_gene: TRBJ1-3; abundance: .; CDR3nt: TGTGCCAGCAGCACGGAAACTTACCGCTCTGGAAACACCATATATTTT; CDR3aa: CASSTETYRSGNTIYF
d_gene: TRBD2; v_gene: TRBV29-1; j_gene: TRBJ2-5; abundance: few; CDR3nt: TGCAGCGTTGGATCGCGGGCTAGCGGTAGCTGGGCCCAGTACTTC; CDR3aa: CSVGSRASGSWAQYF
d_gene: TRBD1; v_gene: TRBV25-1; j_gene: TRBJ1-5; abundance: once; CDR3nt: TGTGCCAGCAGTGCAACTGGACAGGGGGTGAAGCCCCAGCATTTT; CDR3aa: CASSATGQGVKPQHF
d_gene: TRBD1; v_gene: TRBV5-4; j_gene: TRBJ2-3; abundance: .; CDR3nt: TGTGCCAGCAGCTTACCGGGACAGAGGACAGATACGCAGTATTTT; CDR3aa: CASSLPGQRTDTQYF
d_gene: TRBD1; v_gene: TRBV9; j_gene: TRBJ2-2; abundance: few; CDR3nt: TGTGCCAGCAGCGTTTCCGGACAGGGTGAAGGGGAGCTGTTTTTT; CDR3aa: CASSVSGQGEGELFF
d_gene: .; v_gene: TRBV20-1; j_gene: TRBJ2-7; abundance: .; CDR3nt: TGCAGTGCTAGAGGGCCCCTGGGGGATTTCTACGAGCAGTACTTC; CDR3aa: CSARGPLGDFYEQYF
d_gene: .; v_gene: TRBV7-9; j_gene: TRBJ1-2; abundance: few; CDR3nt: TGTGCCAGCAGCTTAGCGGAGGCAGGCCCCTACTATGGCTACACCTTC; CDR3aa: CASSLAEAGPYYGYTF
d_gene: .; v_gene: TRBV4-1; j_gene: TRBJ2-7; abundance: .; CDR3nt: TGCGCCAGCAGCCAGTGGCGGGGAGAGAGGACCTACGAGCAGTACTTC; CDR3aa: CASSQWRGERTYEQYF
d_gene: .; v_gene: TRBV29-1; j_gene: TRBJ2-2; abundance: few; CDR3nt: TGCAGCGGGACCCGGACGGCGAACACCGGGGAGCTGTTTTTT; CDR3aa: CSGTRTANTGELFF
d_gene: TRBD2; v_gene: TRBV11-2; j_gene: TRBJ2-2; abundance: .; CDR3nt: TGTGCCAGCAGCCTATGGTGGAGTAGCGGGAGGAGGGACACCGGGGAGCTGTTTTTT; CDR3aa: CASSLWWSSGRRDTGELFF
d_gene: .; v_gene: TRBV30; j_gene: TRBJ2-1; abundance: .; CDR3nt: TGTGCCAACCGGGCCTTGGAGCACAATGAGCAGTTCTTC; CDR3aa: CANRALEHNEQFF
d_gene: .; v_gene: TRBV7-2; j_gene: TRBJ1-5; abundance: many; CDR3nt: TGTGCCAGCAGCTTACAGGCGCATAATCAGCCCCAGCATTTT; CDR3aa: CASSLQAHNQPQHF
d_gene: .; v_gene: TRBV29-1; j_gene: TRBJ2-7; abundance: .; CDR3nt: TGCAGCGAATCTCCGGGACACGTCCACGAGCAGTACTTC; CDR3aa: CSESPGHVHEQYF
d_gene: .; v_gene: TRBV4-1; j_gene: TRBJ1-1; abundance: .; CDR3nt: TGCGCCAGCAGCCAAGAACGCCTAAACACTGAAGCTTTCTTT; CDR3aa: CASSQERLNTEAFF
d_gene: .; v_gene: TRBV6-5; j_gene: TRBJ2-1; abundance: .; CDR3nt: TGTGCCAGCAGTACCCGAGGGGTTGACAATGAGCAGTTCTTC; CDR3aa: CASSTRGVDNEQFF
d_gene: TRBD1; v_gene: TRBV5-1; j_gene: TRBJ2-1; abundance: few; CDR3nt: TGCGCCAGCAGCCACGGACAGGGGGCTAGGAATGAGCAGTTCTTC; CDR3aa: CASSHGQGARNEQFF
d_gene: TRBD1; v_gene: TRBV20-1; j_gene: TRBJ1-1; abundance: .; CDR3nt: TGCAGTGCTAGAGATCTGGGACAGGGGGTCGGCACTGAAGCTTTCTTT; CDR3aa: CSARDLGQGVGTEAFF